This TCR beta chain appears in the sequencing data of a study of cytomegalovirus exposure and HLA in healthy donors. Study-level results: Most TCR sequences were seen very rarely across donors, but some public TCRs occurred in many.

A word on this clone: Its matching antigen is unknown.

PCR involved 60 Vbeta and 13 Jbeta primers. Libraries were prepared by immunoSEQ multiplex PCR; TCRdb keeps only in-frame clonotypes and omits some of them. The table shows some 210,000 clones, with approximately 80% occurring only once. J lost 0 bases, V lost 0 bases, and 6 bases had no gene match. The CDR3 is made up of 19 amino acids. Germline V gene sequence: CDR1 SGHRS, CDR2 YFSETQ. This receptor was identified in a male donor in good health and CMV-seronegative. This chain links TRBV5-1 with TRBJ2-4, with 13 bases fitting TRBD2. Sequenced input: PBMCs. The CDR3 region has the DNA TGCGCCAGCAGCTTGGTGGGACTAGCGGGAAGCTTAGCCAAAAACATTCAGTACTTC. Translated: CASSLVGLAGSLAKNIQYF.